A selection of T cell receptor beta chains follows, all from one sample in a study of T cell responses to AZD1222 COVID-19 vaccine. Using immunoSEQ multiplex PCR, the repertoire was profiled, and TCRdb retains in-frame clones only, with some absent. The table has 110,000 to 150,000 clones, more than 90% seen once; the top ten hold 3% to 3.5%. The sequencing used peripheral blood, collected on day 0 of AZD1222 vaccination. The origin of the receptors is an adult in good health. CDR3s include the opening cysteine and the closing phenylalanine or tryptophan. Size tells how often a clone was seen (once, few, many) or the class of an expanded clone, and some rows leave it out.

TRBV18,TRBJ2-7,.,CASSPRTLGYEQYF
TRBV7-9,TRBJ1-6,.,CASSLDPNSPLHF
TRBV19,TRBJ1-4,.,CASSRGSNEKLFF
TRBV19,TRBJ1-1,.,CASREQGALQAFF
TRBV30,TRBJ1-2,.,CAWNFGLYGYTF
TRBV12-3/TRBV12-4,TRBJ1-1,.,CATNRRATEAFF
TRBV29-1,TRBJ2-1,once,CSVGGTVNNEQFF
TRBV23-1,TRBJ2-5,.,CASSRTSGRLETQYF
TRBV7-9,TRBJ2-1,.,CASSLDLGRRQYNEQFF
TRBV10-3,TRBJ2-2,.,CAISDGLANTGELFF
TRBV7-2,TRBJ2-7,.,CASSRPPQGTIPYEQYF
TRBV19,TRBJ1-2,.,CASSIFGQGNYGYTF
TRBV6-5,TRBJ1-1,.,CASSDDSSTPEAFF
TRBV29-1,TRBJ2-4,.,CSVEDPGGVRENIQYF
TRBV2,TRBJ2-3,.,CASSPLAGGLPDTQYF
TRBV19,TRBJ2-2,.,CASSPGLAGVPGELFF
TRBV10-3,TRBJ1-5,.,CAISGTFVKADKNQPQHF
TRBV12-3/TRBV12-4,TRBJ1-3,.,CASSLNSGNTIYF
TRBV6-6,TRBJ2-4,.,CASSFPTGGFKNIQYF
TRBV27,TRBJ1-2,.,CASSLTANYGYTF
TRBV21-1,TRBJ2-3,once,CASSTKAGEYTDTQYF
TRBV24-1,TRBJ2-7,.,CATSDPTGEQYF
TRBV27,TRBJ2-1,.,CASSPLLAGGKEQFF
TRBV19,TRBJ1-3,.,CASTEDTGVRPSGNTIYF
TRBV7-9,TRBJ1-2,few,CASSSGGSVLSNYGYTF
TRBV30,TRBJ1-6,once,CAWSVLRTLRDNSPLHF
TRBV12-5,TRBJ2-7,once,CASGPRDGAYEQYF
TRBV11-2,TRBJ2-7,.,CASSLSGKDEEQYF
TRBV5-5,TRBJ1-1,.,CASSLGSDTEAFF
TRBV7-7,TRBJ2-1,.,CASSLDPGEYNEQFF
TRBV6-5,TRBJ2-2,.,CASSQTFTGELFF
TRBV5-1,TRBJ2-1,.,CASSTGQGESNEQFF
TRBV30,TRBJ1-5,.,CAWSAGPLDQPQHF
TRBV12-3/TRBV12-4,TRBJ1-2,.,CASSFTGGGYTF
TRBV9,TRBJ1-2,once,CASSVGQGRGYTF
TRBV6-5,TRBJ1-1,.,CASRGYRGHTEAFF
TRBV30,TRBJ1-6,.,CAWSKGESGSPLHF
TRBV18,TRBJ1-3,.,CASSSGGSGNTIYF
TRBV18,TRBJ1-4,.,CASSDTKRGDNEKLFF
TRBV4-2,TRBJ2-6,.,CASSQDVRDSGANVLTF
TRBV5-1,TRBJ1-1,once,CASSLDRSAYTEAFF